This is a list of T cell receptor beta chains from one sample in a study of response to subunit inactivated influenza vaccine. TCRdb processed the RT-PCR reads anew with MiXCR; each CDR3 protein has one entry. The sample holds hundreds of thousands of distinct CDR3 sequences, 15% to 17% seen once. The specimen was PBMCs from blood, collected approximately 12 days after vaccination. These receptors originate from a man aged 45-65 years who received an inactivated influenza vaccine. The CDR3 runs from the conserved cysteine through the conserved F or W. The order of the fields is clone size, D gene, J gene, V gene, CDR3 DNA, CDR3 protein. The D gene is left open where the match is weak. Some rows mark clone size as missing; the rest say once, few, many or name a class of expanded clone.

abundance: -
d_gene: TRBD2
j_gene: TRBJ2-3
v_gene: TRBV4-3
CDR3nt: TGCGCCAGCAGCCAAGAATCTAGCGGAAGCACAGATACGCAGTATTTT
CDR3aa: CASSQESSGSTDTQYF

abundance: -
d_gene: TRBD2
j_gene: TRBJ2-3
v_gene: TRBV9
CDR3nt: TGTGCCAGCAGCGCAAAAGCGGGAATGACAGATACGCAGTATTTT
CDR3aa: CASSAKAGMTDTQYF

abundance: -
d_gene: -
j_gene: TRBJ2-3
v_gene: TRBV2
CDR3nt: TGTGCCAGCAGTGCCGTAACTAGCACAGATACGCAGTATTTT
CDR3aa: CASSAVTSTDTQYF

abundance: -
d_gene: -
j_gene: TRBJ2-2
v_gene: TRBV6-2/TRBV6-3
CDR3nt: TGTGCCAGCAGCCAATGGGGGGCAAACACCGGGGAGCTGTTTTTT
CDR3aa: CASSQWGANTGELFF

abundance: few
d_gene: TRBD2
j_gene: TRBJ2-1
v_gene: TRBV7-2
CDR3nt: TGTGCCAGCAGCTTCGAAAGCGGGAGAGCTAATGAGCAGTTCTTC
CDR3aa: CASSFESGRANEQFF

abundance: -
d_gene: -
j_gene: TRBJ1-1
v_gene: TRBV20-1
CDR3nt: TGCAGTGCTCTGACAGGATCTGAAGCTTTCTTT
CDR3aa: CSALTGSEAFF

abundance: -
d_gene: -
j_gene: TRBJ2-3
v_gene: TRBV10-3
CDR3nt: TGTGCCATCAGTGAGTCGGCCTCAGATACGCAGTATTTT
CDR3aa: CAISESASDTQYF

abundance: -
d_gene: -
j_gene: TRBJ1-1
v_gene: TRBV7-9
CDR3nt: TGTGCCAGCAGCTTACGGATGCCTGCAGCTTTCTTT
CDR3aa: CASSLRMPAAFF

abundance: few
d_gene: TRBD1
j_gene: TRBJ2-3
v_gene: TRBV5-1
CDR3nt: TGCGCCAGCAGCTTCGCGGGACAGGGCTCAGATACGCAGTATTTT
CDR3aa: CASSFAGQGSDTQYF

abundance: -
d_gene: -
j_gene: TRBJ1-5
v_gene: TRBV5-1
CDR3nt: TGCGCCAGCAGCATCGGGACACCTAATCAGCCCCAGCATTTT
CDR3aa: CASSIGTPNQPQHF

abundance: -
d_gene: -
j_gene: TRBJ2-1
v_gene: TRBV24-1
CDR3nt: TGTGCCACCAGTGATTTGTCGAGGGACAATGAGCAGTTCTTC
CDR3aa: CATSDLSRDNEQFF

abundance: many
d_gene: -
j_gene: TRBJ1-4
v_gene: TRBV12-3/TRBV12-4
CDR3nt: TGTGCCAGCATCCGGACCCTGGGGGAAAAACTGTTTTTT
CDR3aa: CASIRTLGEKLFF

abundance: -
d_gene: -
j_gene: TRBJ2-7
v_gene: TRBV20-1
CDR3nt: TGCAGTGCAAACAGGGCTAGCCTCTACGAGCAGTACTTC
CDR3aa: CSANRASLYEQYF

abundance: -
d_gene: -
j_gene: TRBJ2-7
v_gene: TRBV5-1
CDR3nt: TGCGCCAGCAGCTTGTTGGTAGTATCCGGCCACGAGCAGTACTTC
CDR3aa: CASSLLVVSGHEQYF

abundance: -
d_gene: -
j_gene: TRBJ2-3
v_gene: TRBV3-1
CDR3nt: TGTGCCAGCAGCCGGGAGGTGTCGGGCACAGATACGCAGTATTTT
CDR3aa: CASSREVSGTDTQYF

abundance: -
d_gene: -
j_gene: TRBJ1-6
v_gene: TRBV3-1
CDR3nt: TGTGCCAGCAGCCAAGTAGGAGGGGACTCACCCCTCCACTTT
CDR3aa: CASSQVGGDSPLHF

abundance: -
d_gene: -
j_gene: TRBJ1-5
v_gene: TRBV28
CDR3nt: TGTGCCAGCAGTTACCCATGGGTGGGGTCACTCAATCAGCCCCAGCATTTT
CDR3aa: CASSYPWVGSLNQPQHF

abundance: few
d_gene: -
j_gene: TRBJ1-1
v_gene: TRBV3-1
CDR3nt: TGTGCCAGCAGCCCGACAGAAGGAATCACTGAAGCTTTCTTT
CDR3aa: CASSPTEGITEAFF

abundance: -
d_gene: -
j_gene: TRBJ2-5
v_gene: TRBV3-1
CDR3nt: TGTGCCAGCAGCCAAGCACCCGTGGGAGAGACCCAGTACTTC
CDR3aa: CASSQAPVGETQYF

abundance: few
d_gene: -
j_gene: TRBJ2-5
v_gene: TRBV5-1
CDR3nt: TGCGCCAGCAGCCGTAGCGTAGAAGAGACCCAGTACTTC
CDR3aa: CASSRSVEETQYF

abundance: -
d_gene: -
j_gene: TRBJ2-4
v_gene: TRBV7-8
CDR3nt: TGTGCCAGCAGCCCTAATACAGGGTTTAACAAAAACATTCAGTACTTC
CDR3aa: CASSPNTGFNKNIQYF

abundance: few
d_gene: -
j_gene: TRBJ1-5
v_gene: TRBV6-2/TRBV6-3
CDR3nt: TGTGCCAGCAGCGACTGGGCCGAGGGACCCCAGCATTTT
CDR3aa: CASSDWAEGPQHF

abundance: -
d_gene: TRBD2
j_gene: TRBJ2-3
v_gene: TRBV7-6
CDR3nt: TGTGCCAGCAGCTCGGGACTAGCGGGTACGCAGTATTTT
CDR3aa: CASSSGLAGTQYF

abundance: few
d_gene: -
j_gene: TRBJ2-3
v_gene: TRBV20-1
CDR3nt: TGCAGTGCTCCATCCGGGACTTATACTAGCACAGATACGCAGTATTTT
CDR3aa: CSAPSGTYTSTDTQYF